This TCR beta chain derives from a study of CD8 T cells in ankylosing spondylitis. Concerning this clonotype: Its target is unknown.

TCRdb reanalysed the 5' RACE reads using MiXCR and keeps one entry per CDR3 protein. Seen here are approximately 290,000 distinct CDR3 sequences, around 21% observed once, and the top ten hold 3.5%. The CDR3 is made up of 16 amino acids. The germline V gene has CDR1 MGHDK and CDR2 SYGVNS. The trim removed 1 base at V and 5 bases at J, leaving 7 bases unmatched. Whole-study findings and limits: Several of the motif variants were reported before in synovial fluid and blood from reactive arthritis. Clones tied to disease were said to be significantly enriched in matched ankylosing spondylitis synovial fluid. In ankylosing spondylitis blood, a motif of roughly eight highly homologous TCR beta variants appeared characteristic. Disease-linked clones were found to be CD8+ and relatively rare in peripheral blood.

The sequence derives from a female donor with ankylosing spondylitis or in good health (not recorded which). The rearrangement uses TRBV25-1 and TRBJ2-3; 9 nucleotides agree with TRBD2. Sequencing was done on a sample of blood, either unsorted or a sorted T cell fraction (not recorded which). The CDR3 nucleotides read TGTGCCAGCAGTGAATTTGCGGGAGGGCCGGGAGATACGCAGTATTTT. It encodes CASSEFAGGPGDTQYF.